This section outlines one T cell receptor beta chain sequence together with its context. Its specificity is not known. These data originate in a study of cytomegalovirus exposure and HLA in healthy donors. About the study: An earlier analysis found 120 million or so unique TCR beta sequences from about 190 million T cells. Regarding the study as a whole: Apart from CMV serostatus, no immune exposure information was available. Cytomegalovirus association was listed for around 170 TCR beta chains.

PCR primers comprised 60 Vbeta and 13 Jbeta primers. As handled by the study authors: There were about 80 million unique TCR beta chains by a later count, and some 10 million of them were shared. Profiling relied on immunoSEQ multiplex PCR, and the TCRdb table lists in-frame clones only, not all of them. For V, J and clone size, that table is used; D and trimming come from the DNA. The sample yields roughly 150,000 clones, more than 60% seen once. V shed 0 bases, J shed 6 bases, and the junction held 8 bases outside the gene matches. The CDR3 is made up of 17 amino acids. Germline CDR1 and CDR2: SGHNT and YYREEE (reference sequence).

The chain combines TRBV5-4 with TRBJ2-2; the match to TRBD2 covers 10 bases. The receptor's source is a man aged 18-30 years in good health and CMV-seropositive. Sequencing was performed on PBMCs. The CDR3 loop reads CASSLVSLAGVPGELFF. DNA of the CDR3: TGTGCCAGCAGCTTGGTCTCGCTAGCGGGAGTACCCGGGGAGCTGTTTTTT.